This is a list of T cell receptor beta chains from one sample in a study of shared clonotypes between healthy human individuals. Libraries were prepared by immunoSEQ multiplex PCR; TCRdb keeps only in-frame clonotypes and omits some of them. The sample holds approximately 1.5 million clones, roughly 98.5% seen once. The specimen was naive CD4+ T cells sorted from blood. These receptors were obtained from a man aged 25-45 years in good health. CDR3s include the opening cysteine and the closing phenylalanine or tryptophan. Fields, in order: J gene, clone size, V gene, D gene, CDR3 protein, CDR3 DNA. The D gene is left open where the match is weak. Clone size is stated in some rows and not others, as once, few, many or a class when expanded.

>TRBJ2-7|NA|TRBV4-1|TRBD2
CASSQVSSGSSEQYF
TGCGCCAGCAGCCAAGTGTCTAGCGGGAGCTCCGAGCAGTACTTC
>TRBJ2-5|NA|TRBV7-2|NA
CASSLDQGSETQYF
TGTGCCAGCAGCTTAGACCAGGGTTCCGAGACCCAGTACTTC
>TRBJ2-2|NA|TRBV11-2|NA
CASSLSTGELFF
TGTGCCAGCAGCTTATCCACCGGGGAGCTGTTTTTT
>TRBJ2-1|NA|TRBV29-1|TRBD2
CSVSPSGRAGNEQFF
TGCAGCGTTTCCCCGAGCGGGAGGGCTGGTAATGAGCAGTTCTTC
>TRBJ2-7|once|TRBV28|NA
CASTRDAYEQYF
TGTGCCAGCACCCGGGACGCGTACGAGCAGTACTTC
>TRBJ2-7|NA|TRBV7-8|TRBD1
CASSPIDRGHEQYF
TGTGCCAGCAGTCCAATCGACAGGGGCCACGAGCAGTACTTC
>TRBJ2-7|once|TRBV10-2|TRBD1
CASSESGISDRAHSYEQYF
TGCGCCAGCAGTGAGTCTGGAATCTCCGACAGGGCCCACTCCTACGAGCAGTACTTC
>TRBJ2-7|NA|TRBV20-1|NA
CSAQSGALQYF
TGCAGTGCGCAGAGCGGAGCACTGCAGTACTTC
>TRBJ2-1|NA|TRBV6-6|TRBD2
CASRRTSGRVPFF
TGTGCCAGCAGGAGGACTAGCGGGAGGGTCCCGTTCTTC
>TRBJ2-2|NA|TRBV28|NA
CASNRVLNTGELFF
TGTGCCAGCAACAGGGTGCTAAACACCGGGGAGCTGTTTTTT
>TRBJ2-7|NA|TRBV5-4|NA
CASSLILSYEQYF
TGTGCCAGCAGCTTGATACTCTCCTACGAGCAGTACTTC
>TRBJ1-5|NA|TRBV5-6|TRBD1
CASSTGTDNQPQHF
TGTGCCAGCAGCACCGGGACAGACAATCAGCCCCAGCATTTT
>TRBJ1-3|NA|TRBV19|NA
CASSTGLSGNTIYF
TGTGCCAGTAGTACAGGCCTCTCTGGAAACACCATATATTTT
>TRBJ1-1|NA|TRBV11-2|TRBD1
CAKQGGPSPEAFF
TGTGCCAAACAGGGGGGGCCAAGCCCTGAAGCTTTCTTT
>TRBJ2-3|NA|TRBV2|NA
CASSARTLGTDTQYF
TGTGCCAGCAGTGCCAGGACCTTGGGCACAGATACGCAGTATTTT
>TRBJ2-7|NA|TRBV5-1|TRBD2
CASSSGLEPFEQYF
TGCGCCAGCAGCTCCGGACTAGAACCATTCGAGCAGTACTTC
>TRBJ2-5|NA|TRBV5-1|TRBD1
CASSIGQVRETQYF
TGCGCCAGCAGCATCGGACAGGTTCGGGAGACCCAGTACTTC
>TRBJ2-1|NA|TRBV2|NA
CASKVRGGTYNEQFF
TGTGCCAGCAAAGTCAGGGGTGGGACCTACAATGAGCAGTTCTTC
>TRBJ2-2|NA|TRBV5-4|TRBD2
CASSLSGSHTGELFF
TGTGCCAGCAGCTTGAGCGGGAGCCACACCGGGGAGCTGTTTTTT
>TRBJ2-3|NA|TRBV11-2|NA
CASSPRWPQRTDTQYF
TGTGCCAGCAGCCCCCGCTGGCCGCAGCGCACAGATACGCAGTATTTT
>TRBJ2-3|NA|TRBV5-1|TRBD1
CASSLGTGSGTDTQYF
TGCGCCAGCAGCTTGGGGACAGGGAGTGGCACAGATACGCAGTATTTT
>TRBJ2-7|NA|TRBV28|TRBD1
CASNPGGAFYEQYF
TGTGCCTCCAATCCAGGGGGCGCTTTCTACGAGCAGTACTTC
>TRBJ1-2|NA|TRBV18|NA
CASSPDRNYGYTF
TGTGCCAGCTCACCGGACAGAAACTATGGCTACACCTTC
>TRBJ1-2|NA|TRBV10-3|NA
CAIRTPGYGYTF
TGTGCCATCAGAACCCCAGGCTATGGCTACACCTTC
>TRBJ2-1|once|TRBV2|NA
CASSEVAAPYNEQFF
TGTGCCAGCAGTGAGGTAGCGGCGCCCTACAATGAGCAGTTCTTC
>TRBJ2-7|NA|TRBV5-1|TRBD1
CASSLQGQGNHEQYF
TGCGCCAGCAGCTTGCAAGGACAGGGAAACCACGAGCAGTACTTC
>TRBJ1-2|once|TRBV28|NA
CASSSIQPANYGYTF
TGTGCCAGCAGCTCAATACAGCCGGCAAACTATGGCTACACCTTC
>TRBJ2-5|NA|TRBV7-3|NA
CATGEGAQETQYF
TGTGCAACGGGTGAAGGGGCACAAGAGACCCAGTACTTC
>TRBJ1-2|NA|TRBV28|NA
CASSLRALGVGYTF
TGTGCCAGCAGTTTAAGGGCCTTGGGGGTTGGCTACACCTTC
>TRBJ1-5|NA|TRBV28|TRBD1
CAGGTDPDQPQHF
TGTGCCGGCGGGACAGACCCCGATCAGCCCCAGCATTTT
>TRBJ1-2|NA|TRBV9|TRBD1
CASVQGEENYGYTF
TGTGCCAGCGTCCAGGGGGAGGAGAACTATGGCTACACCTTC
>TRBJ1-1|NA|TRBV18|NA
CASSRDGNTEAFF
TGTGCCAGCTCACGGGACGGGAACACTGAAGCTTTCTTT
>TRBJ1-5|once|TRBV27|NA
CASSLKVPREGGNQPQHF
TGTGCCAGCAGTTTAAAAGTCCCACGGGAAGGTGGCAATCAGCCCCAGCATTTT
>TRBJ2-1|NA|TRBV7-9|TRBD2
CASSFVGLVNEQFF
TGTGCCAGCAGCTTCGTGGGACTAGTCAATGAGCAGTTCTTC
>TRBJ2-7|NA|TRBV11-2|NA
CASSSPGGAGSSYEQYF
TGTGCCAGCAGCTCCCCAGGGGGAGCGGGTAGCTCCTACGAGCAGTACTTC
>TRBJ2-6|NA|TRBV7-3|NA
CASSPSGSGANVLTF
TGTGCCAGCAGCCCATCAGGCTCTGGGGCCAACGTCCTGACTTTC
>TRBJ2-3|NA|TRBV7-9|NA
CASSLEAVISEGDTQYF
TGTGCCAGCAGCTTAGAGGCAGTGATATCAGAGGGGGATACGCAGTATTTT
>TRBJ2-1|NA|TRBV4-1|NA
CASSHDPPGGGSYNEQFF
TGCGCCAGCAGCCATGACCCTCCAGGGGGAGGGTCCTACAATGAGCAGTTCTTC
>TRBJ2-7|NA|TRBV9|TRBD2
CASTPGLAGGEQYF
TGTGCCAGCACCCCGGGACTAGCGGGAGGAGAGCAGTACTTC
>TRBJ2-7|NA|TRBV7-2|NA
CASSPYSYEQYF
TGTGCCAGCAGCCCTTACTCCTACGAGCAGTACTTC
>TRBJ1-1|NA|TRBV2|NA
CASSERGPEAFF
TGTGCCAGCAGTGAGAGGGGACCTGAAGCTTTCTTT
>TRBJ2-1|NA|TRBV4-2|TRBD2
CASSQDYGGRVKTWVNEQFF
TGTGCCAGCAGCCAAGATTATGGCGGGAGGGTCAAAACATGGGTGAATGAGCAGTTCTTC
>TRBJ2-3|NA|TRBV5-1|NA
CASSLMGVRTDTQYF
TGCGCCAGCAGCTTGATGGGGGTGCGCACAGATACGCAGTATTTT
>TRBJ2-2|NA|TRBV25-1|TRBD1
CASRGTGGGTGELFF
TGTGCCAGCAGAGGGACAGGGGGAGGCACCGGGGAGCTGTTTTTT
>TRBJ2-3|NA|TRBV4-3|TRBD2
CASSQILSGSVDTQYF
TGCGCCAGCAGCCAAATTTTAAGCGGGAGCGTAGATACGCAGTATTTT